Listed here are 21 T cell receptor beta chains from one sample, sequenced in a study of cytomegalovirus exposure and HLA in healthy donors. PCR employed 60 Vbeta and 13 Jbeta primers. Clones were sequenced by immunoSEQ multiplex PCR, and TCRdb holds only the in-frame ones, with some missing. This sample has approximately 70,000 clones, with roughly 79% found just once. Sequences were obtained from PBMCs. All receptors derive from a man in his forties or fifties in good health and CMV-seronegative.

The V call is TRBV19, the J call TRBJ1-2, with no clear D. CDR1 is LNHDA and CDR2 is SQIVND in the germline V gene (reference sequence). The CDR3 covers 15 residues. Trimming removed 10 bases at V and 6 bases at J, with 24 bases between. The CDR3 nucleotides are TGTGCCACCCTCATAGGCGGGAGGGTATCAGATGGCTACACCTTC. The encoded protein is CATLIGGRVSDGYTF.

J is TRBJ1-4 and V is TRBV4-3; D not certain. With 3 bases removed from V and 7 bases from J, the gap between germline ends came to 15 bases. This CDR3 spans 15 amino acids. Germline V CDR1 and CDR2: LGHNA, YSLEER. For the CDR3, the DNA is TGCGCCAGCAGCCAGGACGGGGAGGAAAGTGAAAAACTGTTTTTT. Protein sequence: CASSQDGEESEKLFF.

Comments on this clone: One end of the junction fails to match germline, which may point to a read error. The chain uses TRBV4-2 and TRBJ2-7; 7 bases map to TRBD2. CDR1 is LGHNA and CDR2 is YNFKEQ in the germline V gene. The CDR3 length is 11 residues. CDR3 sequence (DNA): TGTGCCAGCAGCCAAGGACTAGCAGCAACCTTC. Translating it yields CASSQGLAATF.

The sample holds one count of this clone. V usage is TRBV7-9 and J usage is TRBJ1-4, with D perhaps TRBD1 (5 bases). CDR1 SEHNR and CDR2 FQNEAQ come from the germline V gene (reference sequence). Trimming removed 2 bases at V and 0 bases at J, with 13 bases between. This CDR3 has 17 amino acids. CDR3 loop: CASSLYVGGSTNEKLFF. The CDR3 bases are TGTGCCAGCAGCTTATACGTCGGGGGATCAACTAATGAAAAACTGTTTTTT.

This chain links TRBV5-6 with TRBJ2-1, with D uncertain. V gave up 4 bases and J gave up 15 bases, with 5 bases separating them. The CDR3 covers 8 residues. Germline assignment: CDR1 SGHDT and CDR2 YYEEEE. Here the CDR3 DNA reads TGTGCCAGCAGCCTTCGGTTCTTC. Translated: CASSLRFF.

This clone came up a few times. V is TRBV6-5 and J is TRBJ2-5; 7 bases agree with TRBD1. The V segment lost 6 bases and the J segment 3 bases; nucleotides outside the gene matches: 7. The CDR3 contains 14 residues. CDR1 is MNHEY and CDR2 is SVGAGI in the germline V gene. This CDR3 is CASSHRDRKETQYF. The DNA for the CDR3 is TGTGCCAGCAGCCACCGGGACAGAAAAGAGACCCAGTACTTC.

This chain connects TRBV4-2 to TRBJ1-5; no firm D call. Germline-derived CDR1 and CDR2 are LGHNA and YNFKEQ. Trimming cost V 1 base and J 11 bases, with 12 bases left between them. This CDR3 has 13 residues. DNA for the CDR3: TGTGCCAGCAGCCAAGGCGAGCGGTCAGCCCAGCATTTT. It yields the protein CASSQGERSAQHF.

This chain links TRBV4-1 with TRBJ2-5; 9 bases fit TRBD2. CDR1 MGHRA and CDR2 YSYEKL come from the germline V gene. The V gene end was trimmed by 0 bases and the J gene end by 4 bases; junction bases not matched to a gene: 6. The CDR3 is 16 amino acids. In DNA, the CDR3 is TGCGCCAGCAGCCAAGAGGGTAGCGGGAGTGGAGAGACCCAGTACTTC. Residues: CASSQEGSGSGETQYF.

This clone was observed once. The CDR3 DNA sequence: TGCAGCGTTGAAACCACAGGTCCCCGCGGCATTCAGTACTTC. This sequence encodes CSVETTGPRGIQYF. This chain links TRBV29-1 with TRBJ2-4, with D tentatively TRBD1 (5 bases). The CDR3 covers 14 residues. V was clipped by 2 bases and J by 9 bases, with 17 bases between them. Germline CDR1 is SQVTM and CDR2 is ANQGSEA.

The chain has TRBV11-2 and TRBJ2-5; D call uncertain. Trimming removed 3 bases at V and 3 bases at J, with 11 bases between. The CDR3 runs 14 residues. Germline V gives CDR1 SGHAT, CDR2 FQNNGV. The CDR3 protein is CASSLAGREETQYF. In nucleotides, the CDR3 is TGTGCCAGCAGCTTGGCAGGTCGAGAAGAGACCCAGTACTTC.

V and J are TRBV28 and TRBJ2-5; the match to TRBD1 covers 7 bases. J was trimmed by 12 bases and V by 6 bases; bases with no gene match: 7. This CDR3 is 11 amino acids long. The germline V gene encodes CDR1 MDHEN and CDR2 SYDVKM. The DNA of the CDR3 is TGTGCCAGCAGCTATAACAGGGGCGAGTACTTC. Translated, it gives CASSYNRGEYF.

The rearrangement links TRBV2 to TRBJ1-1, with 7 nucleotides matching TRBD1. The V segment lost 6 bases and the J segment 1 base; nucleotides outside the gene matches: 5. This CDR3 spans 14 amino acids. Germline values: CDR1 SNHLY, CDR2 FYNNEI. The CDR3 region has the DNA TGTGCCAGCAGCACGGACAGGCAGAACACTGAAGCTTTCTTT. Amino acid sequence: CASSTDRQNTEAFF.

The CDR3 DNA is TGTGCCAGCAGTCCTCAGGGTACCTACAATGAGCAGTTCTTC. It codes for CASSPQGTYNEQFF. The genes are TRBV25-1 and TRBJ2-1, with D perhaps matching TRBD1 (5 bases). CDR1 and CDR2 (germline): MGHDK, SYGVNS. V was cut by 5 bases and J by 2 bases, with 10 bases left in between. This CDR3 is built from 14 residues.

This rearrangement joins TRBV5-1 to TRBJ2-1; 10 nucleotides align to TRBD2. The length of the CDR3 is 15 residues. The V segment lost 2 bases and the J segment 9 bases; nucleotides outside the gene matches: 8. CDR1 and CDR2 from the germline V gene are SGHRS and YFSETQ. The CDR3 loop is CASSLSSGRTVEQFF. CDR3 nucleotide sequence: TGCGCCAGCAGCTTATCTAGCGGGAGAACGGTTGAGCAGTTCTTC. Based on the CDR3 plus reference TRBV5-1 and TRBJ2-1, the full variable domain is KAGVTQTPRYLIKTRGQQVTLSCSPISGHRSVSWYQQTPGQGLQFLFEYFSETQRNKGNFPGRFSGRQFSNSRSEMNVSTLELGDSALYLCASSLSSGRTVEQFFGPGTRLTVL.

This chain joins TRBV27 and TRBJ2-6; possible D gene TRBD2, 6 bases. Germline-derived CDR1 and CDR2 are MNHEY and SMNVEV (reference sequence). The CDR3 covers 17 residues. The V end was cut by 2 bases, the J end by 0 bases, with 11 bases between. As DNA, the CDR3 is TGTGCCAGCAGTTTAAGTTGGAGGGGCTCTGGGGCCAACGTCCTGACTTTC. Its protein is CASSLSWRGSGANVLTF. Full variable domain (rest looked up from reference TRBV27 and TRBJ2-6): EAQVTQNPRYLITVTGKKLTVTCSQNMNHEYMSWYRQDPGLGLRQIYYSMNVEVTDKGDVPEGYKVSRKEKRNFPLILESPSPNQTSLYFCASSLSWRGSGANVLTFGAGSRLTVL.

V and J are TRBV28 and TRBJ2-5, with 7 bases identical to TRBD2. The germline gives CDR1 MDHEN, CDR2 SYDVKM. This CDR3 comprises 15 residues. The V segment lost 5 bases and the J segment 1 base; nucleotides outside the gene matches: 7. The CDR3, as DNA: TGTGCCAGCAGTAACCTACTAGCGTTCCAAGAGACCCAGTACTTC. Protein: CASSNLLAFQETQYF.

The V gene is TRBV28, the J gene TRBJ1-1, with D possibly being TRBD1 (6 bases). From germline, CDR1 is MDHEN and CDR2 SYDVKM. V gave up 5 bases and J gave up 3 bases, with 16 bases separating them. The CDR3 length is 15 residues. This CDR3 reads CASSTLGGEYTEAFF. Here the CDR3 DNA reads TGTGCCAGCAGTACCCTAGGGGGGGAATACACTGAAGCTTTCTTT.

V and J are TRBV29-1 and TRBJ2-2, with TRBD2 as a possible D gene (5 bases). Germline-derived CDR1 and CDR2 are SQVTM and ANQGSEA. Trimming took off 5 bases at V and 6 bases at J, with 13 bases between the two ends. CDR3 length: 13 amino acids. The CDR3 DNA reads as TGCAGCGTTTATAAGCCGGAGGCCGGGGAGCTGTTTTTT. Translation gives CSVYKPEAGELFF.

This chain connects TRBV5-1 to TRBJ2-7; TRBD2 matches at 7 bases. Germline V gene data show CDR1 as SGHRS and CDR2 as YFSETQ. This CDR3 comprises 17 residues. The V and J ends lost 0 bases and 0 bases, in that order; junction bases with no gene match: 9. The CDR3 sequence: CASSLDPLAVNSYEQYF. CDR3 nucleotides: TGCGCCAGCAGCTTGGACCCGCTAGCGGTCAACTCCTACGAGCAGTACTTC.

The V call is TRBV29-1, the J call TRBJ2-1; 8 bases match TRBD2. Germline lookup yields CDR1 SQVTM and CDR2 ANQGSEA. Trimming cost V 4 bases and J 7 bases; bases outside gene matches: 15. The CDR3 totals 16 residues. The CDR3 here is CSVVAPPSGGRNEQFF. The CDR3 DNA sequence: TGCAGCGTTGTGGCTCCCCCAAGCGGGGGTAGGAATGAGCAGTTCTTC.

The rearrangement uses TRBV25-1 and TRBJ1-1, with 9 bases aligning to TRBD1. V dropped 6 bases and J dropped 6; count of bases not matched to a gene: 5. This CDR3 spans 13 amino acids. Germline assignment: CDR1 MGHDK and CDR2 SYGVNS. The CDR3 protein is CASSPQGAAEAFF. Written as DNA, the CDR3 is TGTGCCAGCAGCCCACAGGGGGCCGCTGAAGCTTTCTTT.